Listed below are T cell receptor beta chains from one sample, sequenced in a study of OX40 agonist ivuxolimab in advanced cancers. The table came from immunoSEQ multiplex PCR; TCRdb's copy has only in-frame clones and leaves some out. The sample shows 20,000 to 25,000 clones, 88% of them seen only once. The sequencing used CD4+ or CD8+ T cells sorted from blood, collected in a trial of the OX40 agonist ivuxolimab. The receptor source for this set is an adult with an advanced solid tumor such as melanoma, head and neck, liver or kidney cancer. Both conserved end residues are part of each CDR3. The order of the fields is J gene, clone size, D gene, V gene, CDR3 DNA, CDR3 protein. A D gene is named only where the DNA matches it firmly. Clone size is shown for a subset of rows, as once, few, many or a class of expanded clone.

j_gene: TRBJ1-4; abundance: NA; d_gene: NA; v_gene: TRBV7-9; CDR3nt: TGTGCCAGCAGCTTAAACGGCGGCAGGCTACAAGAAAAACTGTTTTTT; CDR3aa: CASSLNGGRLQEKLFF
j_gene: TRBJ2-3; abundance: NA; d_gene: TRBD2; v_gene: TRBV10-3; CDR3nt: TGTGCCATCAGTGAGTCGCTACTTCTAGCGGGAGGGATTAATAGCACAGATACGCAGTATTTT; CDR3aa: CAISESLLLAGGINSTDTQYF
j_gene: TRBJ1-1; abundance: NA; d_gene: NA; v_gene: TRBV6-6; CDR3nt: TGTGCCAGCAGTGATCCGGGACTCACGGCTTTCTTT; CDR3aa: CASSDPGLTAFF
j_gene: TRBJ2-2; abundance: once; d_gene: TRBD2; v_gene: TRBV5-1; CDR3nt: TGCGCCAGCAGCTTGGCCGCTGCGGGAGGTTTCGGGGAGCTGTTTTTT; CDR3aa: CASSLAAAGGFGELFF
j_gene: TRBJ1-1; abundance: NA; d_gene: NA; v_gene: TRBV18; CDR3nt: TGTGCCAGCTCAAATATAAACACTGAAGCTTTCTTT; CDR3aa: CASSNINTEAFF
j_gene: TRBJ2-1; abundance: NA; d_gene: NA; v_gene: TRBV5-1; CDR3nt: TGCGCCAGCCACGACCAGGGATCCGACAATGAGCAGTTCTTC; CDR3aa: CASHDQGSDNEQFF
j_gene: TRBJ2-5; abundance: NA; d_gene: NA; v_gene: TRBV6-1; CDR3nt: TGTGCCAGCAGTGAGGGCAACTTAGTGGAGACCCAGTACTTC; CDR3aa: CASSEGNLVETQYF
j_gene: TRBJ1-5; abundance: once; d_gene: NA; v_gene: TRBV4-2; CDR3nt: TGTGCCAGCAGCCAAACCTTCGACAACAGCAATCAGCCCCAGCATTTT; CDR3aa: CASSQTFDNSNQPQHF
j_gene: TRBJ2-7; abundance: once; d_gene: NA; v_gene: TRBV4-1; CDR3nt: TGCGCCAGCAGTCCAGGAGGAACCCAGTCCTACGAGCAGTACTTC; CDR3aa: CASSPGGTQSYEQYF
j_gene: TRBJ1-5; abundance: NA; d_gene: NA; v_gene: TRBV10-2; CDR3nt: TGCGCCAGCAGTGACAGGAATAGCAATCAGCCCCAGCATTTT; CDR3aa: CASSDRNSNQPQHF
j_gene: TRBJ2-3; abundance: NA; d_gene: NA; v_gene: TRBV7-9; CDR3nt: TGTGCCAGCAGCTTAGACGGCACAGATACGCAGTATTTT; CDR3aa: CASSLDGTDTQYF
j_gene: TRBJ2-2; abundance: NA; d_gene: NA; v_gene: TRBV7-8; CDR3nt: TGTGCCAGCAGCTCAACGAACACCGGGGAGCTGTTTTTT; CDR3aa: CASSSTNTGELFF
j_gene: TRBJ1-2; abundance: NA; d_gene: TRBD1; v_gene: TRBV4-2; CDR3nt: TGTGCCAGCAGCCCCCGGACAGGGGGGGATGGCTACACCTTC; CDR3aa: CASSPRTGGDGYTF
j_gene: TRBJ2-7; abundance: NA; d_gene: NA; v_gene: TRBV13; CDR3nt: TGTGCCAGCAGGTCCGGGGCCGTAGGTTCCTACGAGCAGTACTTC; CDR3aa: CASRSGAVGSYEQYF
j_gene: TRBJ1-1; abundance: NA; d_gene: NA; v_gene: TRBV7-2; CDR3nt: TGTGCCAGCAGCTTAGGGGCAGGGAGGACTGAAGCTTTCTTT; CDR3aa: CASSLGAGRTEAFF
j_gene: TRBJ1-1; abundance: NA; d_gene: NA; v_gene: TRBV19; CDR3nt: TGTGCCAGTAGACCTGACGCAGGGATGAACACTGAAGCTTTCTTT; CDR3aa: CASRPDAGMNTEAFF
j_gene: TRBJ1-1; abundance: NA; d_gene: NA; v_gene: TRBV5-6; CDR3nt: TGTGCCAGCAGCTTACTCAGGGGCCACCTGAACACTGAAGCTTTCTTT; CDR3aa: CASSLLRGHLNTEAFF
j_gene: TRBJ1-5; abundance: few; d_gene: TRBD1; v_gene: TRBV4-2; CDR3nt: TGTGCCAGCAGCCAAGAGGGGACAGGGGACCAGCCCCAGCATTTT; CDR3aa: CASSQEGTGDQPQHF
j_gene: TRBJ2-2; abundance: NA; d_gene: TRBD1; v_gene: TRBV7-9; CDR3nt: TGTGCCAGCAGCGTGGGACAGGGGGCTAGCACCGGGGAGCTGTTTTTT; CDR3aa: CASSVGQGASTGELFF
j_gene: TRBJ2-3; abundance: NA; d_gene: NA; v_gene: TRBV25-1; CDR3nt: TGTGCCAGCAGTGACATAGGGGGACCACAAGGAACGCAGTATTTT; CDR3aa: CASSDIGGPQGTQYF
j_gene: TRBJ1-6; abundance: NA; d_gene: TRBD1; v_gene: TRBV19; CDR3nt: TGTGCCAGTAGTATAATAGGGGGCAAAGGACGACCCCTCCACTTT; CDR3aa: CASSIIGGKGRPLHF
j_gene: TRBJ1-1; abundance: NA; d_gene: TRBD1; v_gene: TRBV10-3; CDR3nt: TGTGCCATCACGGGACAGGGAGAGACTGAAGCTTTCTTT; CDR3aa: CAITGQGETEAFF
j_gene: TRBJ2-7; abundance: NA; d_gene: NA; v_gene: TRBV25-1; CDR3nt: TGTGCCAGCAGTGAGGGGAGCGGAGGCTACGAGCAGTACTTC; CDR3aa: CASSEGSGGYEQYF